Listed here are 18 T cell receptor beta chains from one sample, sequenced in a study of T-cell reconstitution after alpha-beta-depleted transplantation in children. Unique molecular identifiers were incorporated during preparation of the TCRbeta library. In TCRdb, the PCR reads were re-called with MiXCR into one record per CDR3 protein. The sample holds under 150,000 distinct CDR3 sequences, around a tenth seen once. The sequencing used PBMCs, mostly from graft donor cells, collected 180 days after TCRalphabeta/CD19-depleted stem cell transplant. The receptor source for this set is a girl under three years old who had a stem cell transplant for combined immunodeficiency, so the T cells may come from the graft donor.

The rearrangement joins TRBV2 to TRBJ2-7; tentatively, D is TRBD1 or TRBD2 (6 bases each). Germline V gene lookup returns CDR1 SNHLY and CDR2 FYNNEI. V was trimmed by 8 bases and J by 6 bases, leaving 17 bases between them. CDR3 length: 13 residues. The CDR3 DNA follows: TGTGCCAGCGGCCCCGGGGGCTTCAGCGAGCAGTACTTC. This sequence encodes CASGPGGFSEQYF.

This clonotype was seen more than once but under ten times. The gene calls are TRBV7-2 and TRBJ2-5; D may be TRBD1 (6 bases). V shed 5 bases and J shed 0 bases, with 10 bases lying between them. Germline CDR1 and CDR2: SGHTA and FQGNSA. The CDR3 covers 14 residues. CDR3 nucleotide sequence: TGTGCCAGCAGCCAGTGGGGGCACCAAGAGACCCAGTACTTC. Translation: CASSQWGHQETQYF.

In regard to this clonotype: This clone may be a read error of a much larger clone one base away. The chain employs TRBV5-6 and TRBJ1-5; D is perhaps TRBD1 (6 bases). There are 14 residues in the CDR3. CDR1 and CDR2 (germline): SGHDT, YYEEEE. The ends were cut back, 2 bases at V and 6 bases at J, with 12 bases in the middle. In nucleotides, the CDR3 is TGTGCCAGCAGCTTTGGCAGGGGCGGTCAGCCCCAGCATTTT. Its translation is CASSFGRGGQPQHF.

The V call is TRBV10-3, the J call TRBJ2-7; TRBD1 or TRBD2 may be the D gene (5 bases each). The CDR3 length is 15 residues. The V gene's germline CDR1 is ENHRY and CDR2 SYGVKD. V lost 0 bases, J lost 3 bases, and 12 bases lay in between. The CDR3: CAISESPGPSYEQYF. CDR3 sequence (DNA): TGTGCCATCAGTGAGTCCCCGGGACCGAGCTACGAGCAGTACTTC.

In this sample, this clonotype turned up a few times. The CDR3 DNA reads TGCAGCGTTGAGGGGGAGCGAAACTATGAAGCTTTCTTT. Translating it yields CSVEGERNYEAFF. This chain uses TRBV29-1 with TRBJ1-1; tentative D call: TRBD1 (5 bases). In germline, CDR1 is SQVTM, CDR2 ANQGSEA. CDR3 length equals 13 residues. V lost 3 bases to trimming and J lost 7 bases, with 15 bases between them.

A note on this clonotype: Germline is not matched at one junction end, which may reflect a read error. The genes are TRBV7-3 and TRBJ2-2; D is perhaps TRBD1 or TRBD2 (5 bases each). Germline CDR1 SGHTA, CDR2 FQGTGA. The CDR3 runs to 14 residues. The CDR3 DNA reads TGTGCCAGCAGCGAACGACCGGACACCGGGGAGCTGTTTTTC. Its translation: CASSERPDTGELFF. The entire variable domain, with the rest obtained from reference TRBV7-3 and TRBJ2-2, is as follows: GAGVSQTPSNKVTEKGKYVELRCDPISGHTALYWYRQSLGQGPEFLIYFQGTGAADDSGLPNDRFFAVRPEGSVSTLKIQRTERGDSAVYLCASSERPDTGELFFGEGSRLTVL.

The chain joins TRBV20-1 to TRBJ2-1, with 14 bases identical to TRBD2. Germline V gene sequence: CDR1 DFQATT, CDR2 SNEGSKA (reference sequence). The CDR3 totals 19 residues. With 1 base clipped from V and 4 bases from J, the junction kept 12 bases outside the gene matches. CDR3 DNA sequence: TGCAGTGCTAGAGTTCGGACTAGCGGGAGGTTCCCCATATACAATGAGCAGTTCTTC. Translation: CSARVRTSGRFPIYNEQFF.

This clonotype has a handful of counts. The gene calls are TRBV20-1 and TRBJ2-5; TRBD1 matches 8 bases. Germline loops: CDR1 DFQATT, CDR2 SNEGSKA (reference sequence). With 5 bases clipped from V and 5 bases from J, the junction kept 7 bases outside the gene matches. This CDR3 comprises 13 residues. CDR3 region: CSAPIWTGETQYF. CDR3 bases: TGCAGTGCTCCTATTTGGACAGGGGAGACCCAGTACTTC.

This clonotype was picked up a small number of times. For the CDR3, the DNA is TGCGCCAGCAGCCCATGGGCGGTCCCTACCACAGATACGCAGTATTTT. Its protein product is CASSPWAVPTTDTQYF. V is TRBV5-1 and J is TRBJ2-3; unclear D gene. The CDR3 has 16 residues. CDR1 SGHRS and CDR2 YFSETQ come from the germline V gene. Trimming removed 4 bases from V and 2 bases from J, with 17 bases in between.

The rearrangement joins TRBV5-6 to TRBJ1-4; 7 bases line up with TRBD1. The CDR3 consists of 13 residues. Per germline, CDR1 SGHDT and CDR2 YYEEEE. Losses at the gene ends were 5 bases for V and 8 bases for J; bases not matched to a gene: 6. The CDR3 nucleotides are TGTGCCAGCAGTTATGACAGGGAGGAAAAACTGTTTTTT. This translates into CASSYDREEKLFF.

This clonotype was detected only a few times. This chain links TRBV10-3 with TRBJ1-1; possibly TRBD1 for D (5 bases). V was pared by 4 bases and J by 3 bases, with 15 bases between. The CDR3 is 15 amino acids. Germline V gene lookup returns CDR1 ENHRY and CDR2 SYGVKD. The CDR3 nucleotides read TGTGCCATCAGTGGTCAGGGAGAAGGGTACACTGAAGCTTTCTTT. Translating gives CAISGQGEGYTEAFF.

In this sample, this clonotype turned up a few times. The V gene is TRBV3-1, the J gene TRBJ1-2, with D hard to call. The CDR3 loop spans 14 amino acids. Trimming took 1 base from V and 5 from J, leaving 11 bases between them. Germline CDR1 is LGHDT and CDR2 is YNNKEL (reference sequence). The CDR3, as DNA: TGTGCCAGCAGCCAAGGCGGACCCGTTTATGGCTACACCTTC. This codes for CASSQGGPVYGYTF.

This chain joins TRBV29-1 and TRBJ2-1; 15 bases map to TRBD2. The V gene's germline CDR1 is SQVTM and CDR2 ANQGSEA. This CDR3 is built from 18 residues. V was pared by 7 bases and J by 6 bases, with 16 bases of the junction left unmatched. The CDR3 region has the DNA TGCAGCGCCCCCCCGGGACTAGCGGGAGGCCCTGGGGGCAATGAGCAGTTCTTC. The encoded protein is CSAPPGLAGGPGGNEQFF.

This chain joins TRBV19 and TRBJ1-5; no definite D call. Germline-derived CDR1 and CDR2 are LNHDA and SQIVND (reference sequence). Trimming stripped 8 bases from V and 1 base from J, with 6 bases between. The CDR3 is 12 amino acids. CDR3 protein: CASCFSNQPQHF. CDR3 nucleotides: TGTGCCAGTTGTTTCAGCAATCAGCCCCAGCATTTT.

This clonotype is large in the sample. V and J are TRBV20-1 and TRBJ2-7, with D maybe TRBD1 (6 bases). The V end lost 4 bases, the J end lost 4 bases, and 11 bases lay between the germline ends. Per the germline V gene, CDR1 is DFQATT and CDR2 is SNEGSKA (reference sequence). The length of the CDR3 is 12 residues. CDR3 DNA: TGCAGTGCTACAGGGGACGGATACGAGCAGTACTTC. Amino acids: CSATGDGYEQYF.

This clonotype showed up just a few times. This chain connects TRBV6-5 to TRBJ2-1; unclear D gene. The germline V and J ends were trimmed by 3 bases and 4 bases, with 13 bases remaining between them. Germline V gene data show CDR1 as MNHEY and CDR2 as SVGAGI. The length of the CDR3 is 15 residues. The CDR3 nucleotides are TGTGCCAGCAGTTATACCTTTACAGCTTACAATGAGCAGTTCTTC. Its translation is CASSYTFTAYNEQFF.

The genes are TRBV5-5 and TRBJ2-2; 14 positions agree with TRBD2. Germline lookup yields CDR1 SGHKS and CDR2 YYEKEE (reference sequence). This CDR3 is built from 18 residues. Losses at the gene ends were 6 bases for V and 4 bases for J; bases not matched to a gene: 11. In nucleotides, the CDR3 is TGTGCCAGCAACCTCCGACTAGCGGGGGGGCGAGGCACCGGGGAGCTGTTTTTT. Residues: CASNLRLAGGRGTGELFF.

This clonotype occurred a few times. V is TRBV19 and J is TRBJ2-5; perhaps TRBD1 as D (6 bases). This CDR3 is built from 16 residues. From germline, CDR1 is LNHDA and CDR2 SQIVND (reference sequence). Trimming shortened V by 3 bases and J by 1 base, and 15 bases separated the two germline ends. In DNA form, the CDR3 reads TGTGCCAGTAGTATCAGAGCCAGGGGTTCCCAAGAGACCCAGTACTTC. Its protein product is CASSIRARGSQETQYF.